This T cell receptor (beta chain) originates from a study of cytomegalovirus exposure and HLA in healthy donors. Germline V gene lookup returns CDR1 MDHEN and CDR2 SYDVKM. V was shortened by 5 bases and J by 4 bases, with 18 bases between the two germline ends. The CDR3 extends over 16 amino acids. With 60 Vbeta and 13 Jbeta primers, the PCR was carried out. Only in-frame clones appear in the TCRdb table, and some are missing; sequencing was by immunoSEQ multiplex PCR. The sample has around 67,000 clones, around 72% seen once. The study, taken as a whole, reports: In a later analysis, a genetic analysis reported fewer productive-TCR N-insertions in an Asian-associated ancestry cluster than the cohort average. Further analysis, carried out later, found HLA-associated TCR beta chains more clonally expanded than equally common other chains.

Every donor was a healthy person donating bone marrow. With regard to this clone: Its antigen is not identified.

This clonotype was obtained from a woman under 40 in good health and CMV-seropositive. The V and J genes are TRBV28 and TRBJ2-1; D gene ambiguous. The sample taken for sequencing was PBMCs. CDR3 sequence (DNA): TGTGCCAGCAGTGTGGTTAGTCCTCTTTATTACAATGAGCAGTTCTTC. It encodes CASSVVSPLYYNEQFF.